A single sample gave rise to the 9 T cell receptor beta chains below, sequenced in a study of Ad26.COV2.S vaccination and SARS-CoV-2 variants. Using immunoSEQ multiplex PCR, the repertoire was profiled, and TCRdb retains in-frame clones only, with some absent. The sample has 350,000 to 450,000 clones, roughly 94% seen once. Sequenced here: peripheral blood, sampled after recovery from COVID-19. The receptors derive from a human donor who had recovered from COVID-19.

The chain carries TRBV21-1 and TRBJ2-7. TRBV21-1 is noted as a pseudogene. The CDR3 runs 16 residues. Written as DNA, the CDR3 is TGTGCCAGCAGCACCCCCGGGACCTCCCCGATTTACGAGCAGTACTTC. This translates into CASSTPGTSPIYEQYF.

J is TRBJ2-1 and V is TRBV12-5; 16 nucleotides match TRBD2. CDR1 LGHNT and CDR2 FRNRAP come from the germline V gene. Unmatched junction bases numbered 10, after V lost 2 bases and J lost 6 bases. The CDR3 length is 19 residues. CDR3 region: CASGLTPGLAGGLGNEQFF. The CDR3 region has the DNA TGTGCTAGTGGTTTGACGCCGGGACTAGCGGGGGGGCTGGGCAATGAGCAGTTCTTC.

V and J are TRBV3-1 (or the pseudogene TRBV3-2) and TRBJ1-2; the match to TRBD1 covers 9 bases. The ends lost 3 bases at V and 5 bases at J; junction bases unmatched: 4. The CDR3 extends over 14 amino acids. CDR1 and CDR2 (germline): LGHDT, YNNKEL (reference sequence). The CDR3: CASSQRQGGYGYTF. The DNA of the CDR3 is TGTGCCAGCAGCCAGAGACAGGGGGGGTATGGCTACACCTTC.

This clone was seen only once. The rearrangement joins TRBV29-1 to TRBJ2-7; 9 nucleotides line up with TRBD1. Germline values: CDR1 SQVTM, CDR2 ANQGSEA. The junction had 8 bases not matched to a gene; V was cut back by 0 bases and J by 5 bases. The CDR3 totals 15 residues. In DNA, the CDR3 is TGCAGCGTTGAAGAACAGGGACAGGGTAGCCACGAGCAGTACTTC. This sequence encodes CSVEEQGQGSHEQYF.

The V and J genes are TRBV21-1 and TRBJ1-1; the table's D call, TRBD1, has no DNA check behind it. TRBV21-1 is described as a pseudogene. This CDR3 is built from 15 residues. CDR3 loop: CASSIKGGTGLSAFF. The CDR3 coding sequence is TGTGCCAGCAGCATCAAGGGCGGGACAGGGCTTTCAGCTTTCTTT.

The V and J genes are TRBV11-3 and TRBJ2-3; 9 positions agree with TRBD2. This CDR3 has 16 residues. Trimming removed 1 base from V and 4 bases from J; junction bases left unmatched: 6. Per germline, CDR1 SGHNT and CDR2 YENEEA. DNA of the CDR3: TGTGCCAGCAGCTTAGTTACTAGCGGGTCGGCAGATACGCAGTATTTT. Encoded protein: CASSLVTSGSADTQYF.

The V gene is TRBV4-2, the J gene TRBJ1-1; tentative D call: TRBD1 (5 bases). The V and J ends lost 1 base and 12 bases respectively, with 21 bases between them. CDR3 length: 15 residues. Germline CDR1 is LGHNA and CDR2 is YNFKEQ. The CDR3 region has the DNA TGTGCCAGCAGCCAAGGGGGAGGCCGGGACGAGGAAACTTTCTTT. Encoded protein: CASSQGGGRDEETFF.

The chain has TRBV6-4 and TRBJ2-1; no reliable D call. V shed 2 bases and J shed 4 bases, with 3 bases lying between them. This CDR3 is 12 amino acids long. Germline V gene sequence: CDR1 MRHNA, CDR2 SNTAGT. The CDR3, as DNA: TGTGCCAGCAGTGACCGATACAATGAGCAGTTCTTC. This codes for CASSDRYNEQFF.

The sample holds a few counts of this clone. This rearrangement joins TRBV7-9 to TRBJ2-2; D gene uncertain. Germline V lookup: CDR1 SEHNR, CDR2 FQNEAQ (reference sequence). The CDR3 sequence is 11 residues long. V was trimmed by 7 bases and J by 7 bases, leaving 7 bases between them. The DNA of the CDR3 is TGTGCCAGCACTGGTCTCGGGGAGCTGTTTTTT. It is translated as CASTGLGELFF. The full variable domain, completed using reference TRBV7-9 and TRBJ2-2, is DTGVSQNPRHKITKRGQNVTFRCDPISEHNRLYWYRQTLGQGPEFLTYFQNEAQLEKSRLLSDRFSAERPKGSFSTLEIQRTEQGDSAMYLCASTGLGELFFGEGSRLTVL.